This T cell receptor (beta chain) was recorded in a study of a mutant IDH1 vaccine in newly diagnosed glioma. Overall study context: Vaccine administration was initiated 4-6 weeks following radiotherapy alone, or with temozolomide cycles. The sex distribution of treated patients was about 62% male and roughly 40% female, with a mean age of around 40 years.

The protocol was immunoSEQ multiplex PCR, while the TCRdb copy is restricted to in-frame clones and leaves out a portion. Here the sample spans fewer than 55,000 clones, around three fifths being singletons. Concerning this clone: Its antigen is undetermined.

Sample time point: week 47, end of study. What each vaccine dose contained was 300 ug of mutant IDH1 20-mer peptide, accompanied by topical imiquimod. The study enrolled donors with new WHO grade 3 or 4 IDH1-mutant, ATRX-lost astrocytomas. This CDR3 comprises 15 residues. The V gene lost 1 base and the J gene lost 7 bases, with 14 bases spanning the gap. Germline loops: CDR1 LNHDA, CDR2 SQIVND (reference sequence). The TCR comes from a man between 40 and 49 years old with glioma. Some clones in this sample may be carry-over from other donors' samples. The sequencing used peripheral blood mononuclear cells (PBMCs), collected from a glioma patient whose treatment included an IDH1 peptide vaccine. The V call is TRBV19, the J call TRBJ1-5; D perhaps matches TRBD1 (6 bases). The CDR3 reads CASSIGQGTYQPQHF. The CDR3 nucleotides are TGTGCCAGTAGTATAGGGCAGGGGACATACCAGCCCCAGCATTTT.